Below, 14 T cell receptor beta chains from the same sample are listed, as sequenced in a study of blood T cell repertoires in COVID-19. Profiling relied on immunoSEQ multiplex PCR, and the TCRdb table lists in-frame clones only, not all of them. This table holds roughly 300,000 clones, 75% to 95% found once. The sample taken for sequencing was peripheral blood. The origin of the receptors is a woman aged 25 to 39 with COVID-19, enrolled during active disease.

This chain joins TRBV3-1 (or the pseudogene TRBV3-2) and TRBJ1-5; 8 bases map to TRBD1. The V segment lost 1 base and the J segment 6 bases; nucleotides outside the gene matches: 5. Germline loops: CDR1 LGHDT, CDR2 YNNKEL (reference sequence). The CDR3 sequence is 15 residues long. This CDR3 is CASSQGTGSVQPQHF. CDR3 bases: TGTGCCAGCAGCCAAGGGACAGGGAGCGTTCAGCCCCAGCATTTT.

DNA of the CDR3: TGTGCCAGCAGTGATGGCGGAACTGGGGCCAACGTCCTGACTTTC. Encoded protein: CASSDGGTGANVLTF. The rearrangement uses TRBV2 and TRBJ2-6; no clear D. V was trimmed by 3 bases and J by 2 bases, leaving 8 bases between them. This CDR3 region has 15 residues. From germline, CDR1 is SNHLY and CDR2 FYNNEI.

This sequence joins TRBV6-5 and TRBJ2-2; 8 bases map to TRBD2. Germline CDR1 reads MNHEY; CDR2 reads SVGAGI. The length of the CDR3 is 13 residues. V shed 6 bases and J 6 bases; nucleotides not matched to a gene: 3. The CDR3 reads CASSRGGSGELFF. CDR3 in DNA: TGTGCCAGCAGCCGCGGGGGGTCCGGGGAGCTGTTTTTT.

This chain joins TRBV10-1 and TRBJ1-2; TRBD1 might be the D (5 bases). This CDR3 comprises 13 residues. Germline V gene sequence: CDR1 WNHNN, CDR2 SYGVQD (reference sequence). Trimming left V 3 bases short and J 7 bases short, with 12 bases between. The CDR3 nucleotides are TGCGCCAGCAGTGAAACAGGAGTACGTGGCTACACCTTC. It specifies CASSETGVRGYTF.

The chain has TRBV12-3 or TRBV12-4 and TRBJ2-3; D gene uncertain. This CDR3 spans 12 amino acids. V shed 2 bases and J shed 5 bases, with 5 bases lying between them. The CDR3 reads CASSLLVDTQYF. The CDR3 DNA reads TGTGCCAGCAGTTTACTAGTAGATACGCAGTATTTT.

This clone has only a few counts. CDR3 coding DNA: TGTGCCAGCAGCAAAACGGGACTAGCGGGAGCCCACGAGCAGTACTTC. It specifies CASSKTGLAGAHEQYF. The gene calls are TRBV3-1 (or the pseudogene TRBV3-2) and TRBJ2-7; 14 positions agree with TRBD2. Germline assignment: CDR1 LGHDT and CDR2 YNNKEL (reference sequence). V lost 5 bases, J lost 5 bases, and 8 bases stayed unmatched. This CDR3 is built from 16 residues.

The chain has TRBV19 and TRBJ2-7, with 8 bases matching TRBD1. This CDR3 spans 14 amino acids. V lost 5 bases and J lost 3; bases outside the gene matches: 6. Germline assignment: CDR1 LNHDA and CDR2 SQIVND (reference sequence). The CDR3 spells CASSPTGGNYEQYF. Here the CDR3 DNA reads TGTGCCAGTAGTCCAACAGGGGGGAACTACGAGCAGTACTTC.

V and J are TRBV28 and TRBJ1-5, with 8 positions matching TRBD1. The V gene end was trimmed by 5 bases and the J gene end by 4 bases; junction bases not matched to a gene: 7. The germline CDR1 and CDR2 sequences are MDHEN and SYDVKM. The CDR3 extends over 15 amino acids. CDR3 DNA sequence: TGTGCCAGCAGTGTACCCACAGGGGGAAATCAGCCCCAGCATTTT. Its translation: CASSVPTGGNQPQHF.

The genes are TRBV7-2 and TRBJ2-2; D not certain. Germline-derived CDR1 and CDR2 are SGHTA and FQGNSA. This CDR3 has 14 amino acids. V was trimmed by 7 bases and J by 6 bases, leaving 15 bases between them. CDR3 loop: CASTLHEPPGELFF. As DNA, the CDR3 is TGTGCCAGCACCCTCCACGAGCCTCCCGGGGAGCTGTTTTTT.

The chain recombines TRBV12-1 with TRBJ1-4; the D segment call TRBD1 is taken from the table without a DNA check. TRBV12-1 is flagged as a pseudogene. This CDR3 comprises 17 residues. CDR3 region: CASSFPPDRATNEKLFF. The CDR3 nucleotides are TGTGCCAGCAGCTTTCCCCCTGACAGGGCAACTAATGAAAAACTGTTTTTT.

The CDR3, as DNA: TGTGCCTGGAGTGTAGCGGGGGCGGTTGGCTACACCTTC. Translated: CAWSVAGAVGYTF. This chain uses TRBV30 with TRBJ1-2; D perhaps matches TRBD1 (6 bases). From germline, CDR1 is GTSNPN and CDR2 SVGIG (reference sequence). V gave up 0 bases and J gave up 7 bases, with 12 bases separating them. This CDR3 contains 13 residues. The complete variable domain, with remaining parts taken from reference TRBV30 and TRBJ1-2, reads SQTIHQWPATLVQPVGSPLSLECTVEGTSNPNLYWYRQAAGRGLQLLFYSVGIGQISSEVPQNLSASRPQDRQFILSSKKLLLSDSGFYLCAWSVAGAVGYTFGSGTRLTVV.

The chain joins TRBV24-1 to TRBJ2-1, with TRBD2 matching 8 bases. The CDR3 sequence is 14 residues long. Germline lookup yields CDR1 KGHDR and CDR2 SFDVKD. With V trimmed by 6 bases and J by 5 bases, 5 bases remained unmatched. The CDR3 sequence is CATSISGANNEQFF. In nucleotides, the CDR3 is TGTGCCACCAGTATTAGCGGGGCAAACAATGAGCAGTTCTTC.

The V gene is TRBV4-3, the J gene TRBJ2-7; D is unclear. Per the germline V gene, CDR1 is LGHNA and CDR2 is YSLEER. CDR3 size: 13 residues. V lost 0 bases to trimming and J lost 6 bases, with 9 bases between them. CDR3 region: CASSQDTVSEQYF. As DNA, the CDR3 is TGCGCCAGCAGCCAAGACACGGTTAGCGAGCAGTACTTC.

The V gene is TRBV21-1, the J gene TRBJ1-4. TRBV21-1 is shown as a pseudogene. The CDR3 extends over 18 amino acids. Here the CDR3 DNA reads TGTGCCAGCAGCAGCCCAGGCGGGGGAGAGGGAGGTAATGAAAAACTGTTTTTT. It specifies CASSSPGGGEGGNEKLFF.